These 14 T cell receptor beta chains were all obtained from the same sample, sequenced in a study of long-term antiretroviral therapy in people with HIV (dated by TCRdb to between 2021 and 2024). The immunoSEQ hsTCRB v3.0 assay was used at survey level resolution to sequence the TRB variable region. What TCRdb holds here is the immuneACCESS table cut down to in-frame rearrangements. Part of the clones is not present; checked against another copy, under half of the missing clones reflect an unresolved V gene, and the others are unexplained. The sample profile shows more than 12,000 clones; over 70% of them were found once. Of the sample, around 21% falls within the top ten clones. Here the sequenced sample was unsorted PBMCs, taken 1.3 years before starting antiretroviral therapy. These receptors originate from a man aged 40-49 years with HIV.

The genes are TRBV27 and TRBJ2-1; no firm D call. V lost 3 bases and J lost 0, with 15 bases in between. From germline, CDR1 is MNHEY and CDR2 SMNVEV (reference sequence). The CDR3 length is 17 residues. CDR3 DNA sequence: TGTGCCAGCAGTTTGGATACCTCGGACCTCTCCTACAATGAGCAGTTCTTC. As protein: CASSLDTSDLSYNEQFF.

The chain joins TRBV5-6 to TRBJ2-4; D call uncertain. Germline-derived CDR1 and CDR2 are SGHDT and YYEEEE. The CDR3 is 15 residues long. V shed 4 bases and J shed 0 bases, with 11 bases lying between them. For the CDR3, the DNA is TGTGCCAGCAGCCGACCCCAAATAGCCAAAAACATTCAGTACTTC. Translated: CASSRPQIAKNIQYF.

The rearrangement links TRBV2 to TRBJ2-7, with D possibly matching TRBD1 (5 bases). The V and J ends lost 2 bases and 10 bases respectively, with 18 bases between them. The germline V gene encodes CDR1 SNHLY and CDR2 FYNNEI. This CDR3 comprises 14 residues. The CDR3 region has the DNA TGTGCCAGCAGTGAATCGATGGGCAGGGCGCGACAGTACTTC. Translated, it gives CASSESMGRARQYF.

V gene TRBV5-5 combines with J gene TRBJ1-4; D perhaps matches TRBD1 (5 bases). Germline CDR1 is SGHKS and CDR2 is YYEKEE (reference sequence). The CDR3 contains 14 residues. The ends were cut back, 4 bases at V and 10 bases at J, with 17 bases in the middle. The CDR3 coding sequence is TGTGCCAGCAGCCGGGACCCTCAGGATGGAAAACTGTTTTTT. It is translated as CASSRDPQDGKLFF.

Written as DNA, the CDR3 is TGTGCCAGCAGCTTGGGCAATCAGCCCCAGCATTTT. Amino acid sequence: CASSLGNQPQHF. This chain links TRBV5-4 with TRBJ1-5; no firm D call. The V end was cut by 0 bases, the J end by 2 bases, with 0 bases between. CDR1 and CDR2 from the germline V gene are SGHNT and YYREEE (reference sequence). This CDR3 is built from 12 residues.

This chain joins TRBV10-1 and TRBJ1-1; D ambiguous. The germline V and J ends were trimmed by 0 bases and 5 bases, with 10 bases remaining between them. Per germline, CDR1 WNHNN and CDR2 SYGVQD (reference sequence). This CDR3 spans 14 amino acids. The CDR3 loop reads CASSESIGNTEAFF. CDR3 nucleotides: TGCGCCAGCAGTGAGTCTATAGGGAATACTGAAGCTTTCTTT.

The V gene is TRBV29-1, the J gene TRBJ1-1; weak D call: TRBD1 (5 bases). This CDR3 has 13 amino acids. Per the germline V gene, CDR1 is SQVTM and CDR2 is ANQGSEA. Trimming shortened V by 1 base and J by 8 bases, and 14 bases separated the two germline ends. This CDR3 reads CSVEGSAGLEAFF. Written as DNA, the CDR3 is TGCAGCGTTGAAGGGTCCGCGGGGCTCGAAGCTTTCTTT.

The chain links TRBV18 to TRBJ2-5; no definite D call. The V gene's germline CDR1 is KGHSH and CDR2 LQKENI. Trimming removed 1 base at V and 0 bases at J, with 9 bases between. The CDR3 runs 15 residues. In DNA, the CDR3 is TGTGCCAGCTCACCACAAGATTGGTACCAAGAGACCCAGTACTTC. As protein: CASSPQDWYQETQYF. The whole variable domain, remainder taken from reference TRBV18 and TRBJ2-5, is NAGVMQNPRHLVRRRGQEARLRCSPMKGHSHVYWYRQLPEEGLKFMVYLQKENIIDESGMPKERFSAEFPKEGPSILRIQQVVRGDSAAYFCASSPQDWYQETQYFGPGTRLLVL.

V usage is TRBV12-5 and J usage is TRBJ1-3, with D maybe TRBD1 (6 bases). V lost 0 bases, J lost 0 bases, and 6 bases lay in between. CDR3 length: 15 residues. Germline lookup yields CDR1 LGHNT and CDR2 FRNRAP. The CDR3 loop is CASGLVQGSGNTIYF. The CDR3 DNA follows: TGTGCTAGTGGTTTGGTACAGGGCTCTGGAAACACCATATATTTT.

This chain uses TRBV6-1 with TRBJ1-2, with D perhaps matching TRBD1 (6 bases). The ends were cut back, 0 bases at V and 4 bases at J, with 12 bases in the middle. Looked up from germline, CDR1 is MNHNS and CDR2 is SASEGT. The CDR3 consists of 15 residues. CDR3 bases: TGTGCCAGCAGTGAAGCCGGAGGAGGGGGCTATGGCTACACCTTC. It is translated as CASSEAGGGGYGYTF.

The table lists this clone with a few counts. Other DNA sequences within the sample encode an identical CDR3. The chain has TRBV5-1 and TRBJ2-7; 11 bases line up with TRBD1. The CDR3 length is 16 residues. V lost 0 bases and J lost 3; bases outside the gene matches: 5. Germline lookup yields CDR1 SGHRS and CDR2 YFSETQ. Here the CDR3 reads CASSLGGTGGFYEQYF. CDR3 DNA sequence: TGCGCCAGCAGCTTGGGCGGGACAGGGGGGTTCTACGAGCAGTACTTC. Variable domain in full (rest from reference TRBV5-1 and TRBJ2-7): KAGVTQTPRYLIKTRGQQVTLSCSPISGHRSVSWYQQTPGQGLQFLFEYFSETQRNKGNFPGRFSGRQFSNSRSEMNVSTLELGDSALYLCASSLGGTGGFYEQYFGPGTRLTVT.

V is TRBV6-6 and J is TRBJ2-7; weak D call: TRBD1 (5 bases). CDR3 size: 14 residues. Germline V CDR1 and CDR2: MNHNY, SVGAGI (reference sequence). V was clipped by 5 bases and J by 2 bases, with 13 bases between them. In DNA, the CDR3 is TGTGCCAGCAGTGGGGCCCCCACTACCTACGAGCAGTACTTC. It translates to CASSGAPTTYEQYF.

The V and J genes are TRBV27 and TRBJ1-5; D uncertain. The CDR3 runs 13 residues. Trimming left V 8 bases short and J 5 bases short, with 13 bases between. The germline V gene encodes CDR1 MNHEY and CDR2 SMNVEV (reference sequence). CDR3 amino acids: CASRRGRDQPQHF. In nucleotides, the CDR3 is TGTGCCAGCCGCCGAGGGCGAGATCAGCCCCAGCATTTT.

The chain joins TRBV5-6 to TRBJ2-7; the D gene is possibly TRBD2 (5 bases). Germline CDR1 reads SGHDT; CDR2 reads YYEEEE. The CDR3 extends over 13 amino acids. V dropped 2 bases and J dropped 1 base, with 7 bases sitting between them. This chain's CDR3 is CASSFSGSYEQYF. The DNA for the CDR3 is TGTGCCAGCAGCTTTTCGGGGTCCTACGAGCAGTACTTC.